This T cell receptor (beta chain) originates from a study of blood T cells in healthy people across ages. V lost 2 bases and J 2 bases, leaving 15 bases between the germline ends. Germline CDR1 is DFQATT and CDR2 is SNEGSKA (reference sequence). This CDR3 contains 15 residues. Study-level findings and limits: Not knowing donor CMV status may have confounded expanded clonotype changes. Higher diversity, along with more naive CD4+ cells, distinguished long-lived donors from aged donors.

It was with a sample-barcoded 5' primer and a J-beta primer mix that a second PCR of roughly 6 to 12 cycles was run. Each CDR3 protein is one row after TCRdb ran MiXCR on the 5' RACE reads. The sample carries about 1.6 million distinct CDR3 sequences, approximately 32% recorded once. The sample, about 9.2 milliliters of peripheral blood, was drawn from each donor. This clonotype was seen ten or more times. Its cognate antigen is unknown. This receptor was obtained from a woman between 25 and 40 years old in good health. The V gene is TRBV20-1, the J gene TRBJ2-5; D is possibly TRBD1 or TRBD2 (5 bases each). Sequenced material: blood. The CDR3 loop is CSARLGSGGQETQYF. In DNA form, the CDR3 reads TGCAGTGCTAGACTCGGTAGTGGGGGTCAAGAGACCCAGTACTTC.